This T cell receptor beta chain was identified during a study of T-cell memory formation after mild COVID-19 (dated by TCRdb to 2020 to 2022). Context from the whole study: TCR sequence clusters from the two donors were largely donor specific. Two young, previously healthy adult volunteers made up the cohort, one male and one female. In a couple of donors, T-cell clones that expanded and contracted after mild COVID-19 were tracked by sequencing TCRalpha and TCRbeta repertoires over time.

In this sample, this clonotype turned up a few times. The clone's antigen remains unknown. Base qualities are not at hand, and no much larger clone is one base apart. Findings and caveats that apply to the study as a whole: Contracting CD4+ clones were located mainly in the CM and EM memory subsets, whereas CD8+ clones were found to be enriched in EMRA. SARS-CoV-2 specificity was not confirmed for the second-wave clones peaking on day 37. Balanced CD4/CD8 phenotypes were observed for clones contracting from day 15 to 85, whereas a bias towards CD4+ was observed for a second wave of clones expanding from day 15 to 37. Only a couple of mild cases were covered by the study, and larger cohorts that include severe cases with pre-infection samples were considered necessary. Some responding clones were found in pre-infection memory, which suggests that pre-existing cross-reactive memory T cells took part in the SARS-CoV-2 response.

Ficoll-Paque density gradient centrifugation was used to isolate PBMCs. Trimming accounts for 6 bases at V and 7 bases at J, while the number of junction bases matched to no gene is 13. The germline V gene (reference sequence) yields LNHDA for CDR1 and SQIVND for CDR2. Its CDR3 holds 16 amino acids, cysteine through phenylalanine. Only the CDR3 region is kept as DNA, spanning 48 bases read in frame from base 1. Sequencer: Illumina NovaSeq 6000. cDNA libraries for TCRalpha and TCRbeta were prepared by 5'RACE using constant-segment primers, with sample barcodes and unique molecular identifiers added. RNA was extracted from every sample with Trizol reagent. The libraries were amplified in two PCR steps, and the second step added a second sample barcode and Illumina TruSeq adapters. The libraries were sequenced on an Illumina NovaSeq using 2 x 150 bp paired-end reads. Processing in the source paper ran as follows. With migec v1.2.7, reads were demultiplexed and then collapsed into UMI-guided consensus sequences. Using mixcr v2.1.11, UMI consensuses were aligned to TRA and TRB V and J templates and then assembled into clonotypes. A clonotype was counted as expanded or contracted only when both edgeR and NoisET called the clonotype significant, with the noise models trained on biological replicates. For edgeR calls, a false discovery rate-adjusted p below 0.01 and a log2 fold-change threshold of 1 were applied. As an exploratory analysis of dynamics, max-normalized trajectories of the 1000 most abundant clonotypes were examined with PCA combined with hierarchical clustering. Separately sequenced CD4+ and CD8+ repertoires were used to assign the CD4 or CD8 phenotype of responding clones. TCRdb redid the processing of the public reads, applying fastp at Q25 and MiXCR, and retained in-frame beta chains. Each record represents a unique CDR3 protein, reported with the most common genes and DNA among its rows. The V and J calls were determined by TCRdb, not by the authors. The sample contains some 270,000 distinct CDR3 sequences, about 16% of them found a single time. The ten top clones hold 2.1% of the sample.

This receptor was obtained from an adult woman who had mild COVID-19 (a few samples of this study predate the infection). The sample titles of this study are shuffled in the database, so cell type and time point are left out; the donor was told from shared clones. Recombination connected TRBV19 to TRBJ2-1; 9 junctional bases match TRBD2. Sequencing input: PBMCs or a T cell subset sorted from them (not recorded which). For the CDR3, the sequence is CASRLEGTSLRNEQFF. The DNA sequence follows: TGTGCCAGTAGACTTGAGGGGACTAGCCTTCGGAATGAGCAGTTCTTC.